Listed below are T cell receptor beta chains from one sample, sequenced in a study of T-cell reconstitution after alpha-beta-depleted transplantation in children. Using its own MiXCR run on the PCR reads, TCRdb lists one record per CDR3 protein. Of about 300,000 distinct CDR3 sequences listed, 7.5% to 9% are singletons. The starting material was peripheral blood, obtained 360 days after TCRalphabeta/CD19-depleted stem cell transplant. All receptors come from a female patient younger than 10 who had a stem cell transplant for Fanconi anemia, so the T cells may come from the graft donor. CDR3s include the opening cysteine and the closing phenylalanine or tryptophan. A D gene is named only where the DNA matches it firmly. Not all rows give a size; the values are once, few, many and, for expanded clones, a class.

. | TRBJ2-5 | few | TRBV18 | CASSPLGQETQYF | TGTGCCAGCTCACCCCTGGGTCAAGAGACCCAGTACTTC
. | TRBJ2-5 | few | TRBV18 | CASSPKGQRNRGETQYF | TGTGCCAGCTCACCAAAGGGGCAGCGTAACAGAGGGGAGACCCAGTACTTC
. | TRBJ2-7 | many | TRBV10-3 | CATGKSYEQYF | TGTGCCACCGGGAAATCTTACGAGCAGTACTTC
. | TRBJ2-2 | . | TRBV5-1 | CASSLYRVAGELFF | TGCGCCAGCAGCTTGTACAGGGTGGCCGGGGAGCTGTTTTTT
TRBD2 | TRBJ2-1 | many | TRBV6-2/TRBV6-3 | CASRWTSQVPSYNEQFF | TGTGCCAGCAGATGGACTAGCCAAGTCCCCTCCTACAATGAGCAGTTCTTC
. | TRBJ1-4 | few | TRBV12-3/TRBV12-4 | CASSLVRPNEKLFF | TGTGCCAGCAGTTTGGTCAGGCCTAATGAAAAACTGTTTTTT
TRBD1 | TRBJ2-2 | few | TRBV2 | CASSVQGANTGELFF | TGTGCCAGCAGTGTGCAGGGGGCTAACACCGGGGAGCTGTTTTTT
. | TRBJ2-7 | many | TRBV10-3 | CATLDRSYEQYF | TGTGCCACCCTGGACAGATCCTACGAGCAGTACTTC
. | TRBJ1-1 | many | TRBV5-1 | CASSSWSRDTEAFF | TGCGCCAGCAGTTCTTGGTCGAGGGACACTGAAGCTTTCTTT
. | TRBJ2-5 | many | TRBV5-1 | CASSLAGRVLETQYF | TGCGCCAGCAGCTTGGCCGGCAGGGTCCTAGAGACCCAGTACTTC
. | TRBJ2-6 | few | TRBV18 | CASLDTRDYGANVLTF | TGTGCCAGTCTCGACACCAGGGATTACGGGGCCAACGTCCTGACTTTC
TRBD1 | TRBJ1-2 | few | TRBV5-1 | CASSLTGGGNYGYTF | TGCGCCAGCAGCTTGACAGGGGGCGGTAACTATGGCTACACCTTC
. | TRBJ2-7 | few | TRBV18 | CASSPRAEIYEQYF | TGTGCCAGCTCACCAAGGGCAGAGATCTACGAGCAGTACTTC
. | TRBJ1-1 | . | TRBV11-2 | CASSLIAPDTEAFF | TGTGCCAGCAGCTTAATAGCACCGGACACTGAAGCTTTCTTT
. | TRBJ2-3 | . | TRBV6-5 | CASSYSIRGGTDTQYF | TGTGCCAGCAGTTACTCGATTCGGGGAGGAACAGATACGCAGTATTTT
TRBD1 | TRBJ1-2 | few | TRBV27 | CASSLLPGGADGYTF | TGTGCCAGCAGTTTATTACCAGGGGGAGCGGATGGCTACACCTTC
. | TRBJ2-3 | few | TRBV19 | CASSIDGASSISSTDTQYF | TGTGCCAGTAGTATCGATGGAGCTAGTAGTATCTCTAGCACAGATACGCAGTATTTT
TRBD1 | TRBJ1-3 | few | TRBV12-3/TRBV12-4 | CASSWGQNPGNTIYF | TGTGCCAGCAGTTGGGGACAGAATCCTGGAAACACCATATATTTT
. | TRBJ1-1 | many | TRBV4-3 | CASSHGQRNTEAFF | TGCGCCAGCAGCCACGGACAGAGGAACACTGAAGCTTTCTTT
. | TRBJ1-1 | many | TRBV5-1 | CASSPGYGGTEAFF | TGCGCCAGCAGCCCGGGTTATGGGGGCACTGAAGCTTTCTTT
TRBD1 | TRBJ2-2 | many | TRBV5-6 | CASSSGTGTGELFF | TGTGCCAGCAGCTCCGGGACAGGCACCGGGGAGCTGTTTTTT
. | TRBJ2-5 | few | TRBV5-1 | CASSLGASVSTSETQYF | TGCGCCAGCAGCTTGGGTGCTAGCGTTTCTACGTCGGAGACCCAGTACTTC
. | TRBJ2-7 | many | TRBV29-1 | CSATDGVPYEQYF | TGCAGCGCTACCGACGGTGTCCCCTACGAGCAGTACTTC
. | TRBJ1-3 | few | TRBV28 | CASSLQANTIYF | TGTGCCAGCAGTTTGCAGGCTAACACCATATATTTT
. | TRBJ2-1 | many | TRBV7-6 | CASSSTGLNDRSSYNEQFF | TGTGCCAGCAGTTCAACGGGGCTTAACGATCGGAGCTCCTACAATGAGCAGTTCTTC
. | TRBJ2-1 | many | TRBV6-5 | CASSSNRGGGGGNEQFF | TGTGCCAGCAGTTCAAACAGGGGAGGCGGGGGTGGAAATGAGCAGTTCTTC
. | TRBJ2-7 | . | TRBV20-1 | CSAPNTEHLYEQYF | TGCAGTGCCCCAAACACGGAACATTTATACGAGCAGTACTTC
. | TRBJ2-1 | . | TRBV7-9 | CASSLARSTAYNEQFF | TGTGCCAGCAGCTTAGCGCGGTCAACCGCTTACAATGAGCAGTTCTTC
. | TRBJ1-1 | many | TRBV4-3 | CASSLGTEIPEAFF | TGCGCCAGCAGCCTGGGGACCGAGATACCTGAAGCTTTCTTT
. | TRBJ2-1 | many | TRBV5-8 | CASSLARGQVSYNEQFF | TGTGCCAGCAGCTTGGCCAGAGGGCAGGTATCCTACAATGAGCAGTTCTTC
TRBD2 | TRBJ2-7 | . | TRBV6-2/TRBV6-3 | CASSRPGLAGGPYEQYF | TGTGCCAGCAGCAGACCGGGACTAGCGGGAGGACCCTACGAGCAGTACTTC
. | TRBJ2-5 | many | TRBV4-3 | CASSPTNPWSSQETQYF | TGCGCCAGCAGCCCAACAAATCCCTGGTCCTCACAAGAGACCCAGTACTTC
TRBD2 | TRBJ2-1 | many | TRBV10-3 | CAISGTGTSGGNEQFF | TGTGCCATCAGTGGTACCGGGACTAGCGGGGGGAATGAGCAGTTCTTC
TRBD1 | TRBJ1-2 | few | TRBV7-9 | CASRRTGDLYGYTF | TGTGCCAGCAGACGGACAGGGGACCTCTATGGCTACACCTTC
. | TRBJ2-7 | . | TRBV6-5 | CASSHWGRIPYEQYF | TGTGCCAGCAGTCACTGGGGTCGGATCCCCTACGAGCAGTACTTC
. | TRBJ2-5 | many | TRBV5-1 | CASSLTGPQETQYF | TGCGCCAGCAGCTTGACGGGACCCCAAGAGACCCAGTACTTC
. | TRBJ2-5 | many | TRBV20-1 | CSARDTPYQYF | TGCAGTGCTAGAGATACGCCCTACCAGTACTTC